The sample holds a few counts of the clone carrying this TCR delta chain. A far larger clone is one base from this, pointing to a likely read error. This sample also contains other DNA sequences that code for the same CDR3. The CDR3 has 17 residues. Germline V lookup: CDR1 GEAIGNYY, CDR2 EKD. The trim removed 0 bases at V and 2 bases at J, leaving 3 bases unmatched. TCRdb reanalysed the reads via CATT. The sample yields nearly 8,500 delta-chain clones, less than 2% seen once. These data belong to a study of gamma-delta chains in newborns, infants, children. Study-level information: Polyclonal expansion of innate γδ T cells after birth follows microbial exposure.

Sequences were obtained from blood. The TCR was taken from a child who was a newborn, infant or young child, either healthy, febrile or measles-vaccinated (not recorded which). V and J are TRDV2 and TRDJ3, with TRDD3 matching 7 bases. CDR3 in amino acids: CACDTVGDTWDTRQMFF. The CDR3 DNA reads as TGTGCCTGTGACACCGTGGGGGACACCTGGGACACCCGACAGATGTTTTTC.